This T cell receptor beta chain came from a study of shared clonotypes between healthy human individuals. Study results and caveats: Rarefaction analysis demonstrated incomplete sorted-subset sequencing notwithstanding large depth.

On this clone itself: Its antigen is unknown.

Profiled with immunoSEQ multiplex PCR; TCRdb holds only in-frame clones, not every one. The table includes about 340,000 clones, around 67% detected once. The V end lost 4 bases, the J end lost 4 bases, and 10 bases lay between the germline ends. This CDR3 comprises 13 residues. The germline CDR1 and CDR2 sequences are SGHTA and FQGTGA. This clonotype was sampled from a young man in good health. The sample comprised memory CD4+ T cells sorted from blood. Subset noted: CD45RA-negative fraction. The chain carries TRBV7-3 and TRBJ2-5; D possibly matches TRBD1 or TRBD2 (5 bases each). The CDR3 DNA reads TGTGCCAGCAGCTCCGGGACGGGAGAGACCCAGTACTTC. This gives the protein CASSSGTGETQYF. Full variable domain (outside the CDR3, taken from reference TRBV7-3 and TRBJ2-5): GAGVSQTPSNKVTEKGKYVELRCDPISGHTALYWYRQSLGQGPEFLIYFQGTGAADDSGLPNDRFFAVRPEGSVSTLKIQRTERGDSAVYLCASSSGTGETQYFGPGTRLLVL.